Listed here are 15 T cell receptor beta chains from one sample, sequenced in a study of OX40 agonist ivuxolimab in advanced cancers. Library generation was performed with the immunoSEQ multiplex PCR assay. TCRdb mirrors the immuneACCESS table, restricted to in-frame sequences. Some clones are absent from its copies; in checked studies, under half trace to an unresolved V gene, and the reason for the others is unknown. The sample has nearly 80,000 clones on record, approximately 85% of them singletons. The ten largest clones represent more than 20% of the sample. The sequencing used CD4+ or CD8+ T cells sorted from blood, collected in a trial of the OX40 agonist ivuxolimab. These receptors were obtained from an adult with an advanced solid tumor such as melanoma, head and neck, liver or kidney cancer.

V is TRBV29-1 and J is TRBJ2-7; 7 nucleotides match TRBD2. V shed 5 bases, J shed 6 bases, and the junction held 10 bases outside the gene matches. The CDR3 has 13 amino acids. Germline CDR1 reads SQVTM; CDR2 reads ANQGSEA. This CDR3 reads CSVKGAGVGEQYF. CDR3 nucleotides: TGCAGCGTTAAGGGTGCGGGGGTAGGCGAGCAGTACTTC.

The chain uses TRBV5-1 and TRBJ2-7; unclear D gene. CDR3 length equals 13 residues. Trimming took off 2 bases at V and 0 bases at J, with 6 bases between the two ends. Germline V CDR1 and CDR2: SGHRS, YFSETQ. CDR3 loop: CASSLTNSYEQYF. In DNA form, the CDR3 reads TGCGCCAGCAGCTTAACCAACTCCTACGAGCAGTACTTC.

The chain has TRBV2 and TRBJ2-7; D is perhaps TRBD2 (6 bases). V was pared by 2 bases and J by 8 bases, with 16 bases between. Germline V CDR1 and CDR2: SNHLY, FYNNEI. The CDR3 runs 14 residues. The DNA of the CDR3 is TGTGCCAGCAGTGAATTGGGGGGATCAGAGAAGCAGTACTTC. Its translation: CASSELGGSEKQYF.

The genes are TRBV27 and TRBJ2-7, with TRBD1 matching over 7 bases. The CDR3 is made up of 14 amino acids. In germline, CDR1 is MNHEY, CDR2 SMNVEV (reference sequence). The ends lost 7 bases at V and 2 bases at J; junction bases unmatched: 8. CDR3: CASTYRGGTYEQYF. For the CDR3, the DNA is TGTGCCAGCACCTACAGGGGTGGGACCTACGAGCAGTACTTC.

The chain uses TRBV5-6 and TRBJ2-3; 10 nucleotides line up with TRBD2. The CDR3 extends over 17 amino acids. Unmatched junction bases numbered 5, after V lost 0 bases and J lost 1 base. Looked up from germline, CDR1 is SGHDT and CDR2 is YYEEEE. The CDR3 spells CASSLVSLAGGTDTQYF. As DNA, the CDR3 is TGTGCCAGCAGCTTGGTTTCGCTAGCGGGGGGCACAGATACGCAGTATTTT. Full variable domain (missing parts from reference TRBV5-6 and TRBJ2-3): DAGVTQSPTHLIKTRGQQVTLRCSPKSGHDTVSWYQQALGQGPQFIFQYYEEEERQRGNFPDRFSGHQFPNYSSELNVNALLLGDSALYLCASSLVSLAGGTDTQYFGPGTRLTVL.

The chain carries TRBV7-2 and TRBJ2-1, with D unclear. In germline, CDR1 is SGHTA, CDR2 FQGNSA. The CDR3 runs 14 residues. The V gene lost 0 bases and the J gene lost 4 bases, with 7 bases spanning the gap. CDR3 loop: CASSLAVQYNEQFF. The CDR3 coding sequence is TGTGCCAGCAGCTTAGCTGTCCAATACAATGAGCAGTTCTTC.

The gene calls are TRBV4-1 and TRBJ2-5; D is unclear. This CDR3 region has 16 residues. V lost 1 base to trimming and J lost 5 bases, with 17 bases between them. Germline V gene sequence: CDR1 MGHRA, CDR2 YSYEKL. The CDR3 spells CASSQGLTNAPETQYF. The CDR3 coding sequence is TGCGCCAGCAGCCAAGGGCTAACTAATGCGCCGGAGACCCAGTACTTC.

In DNA, the CDR3 is TGTGCCAGCACCCGAACCAGCTCGGGGGGAAACACCATATATTTT. This codes for CASTRTSSGGNTIYF. The J gene is TRBJ1-3, the V gene TRBV2; unclear D gene. This CDR3 comprises 15 residues. Germline V lookup: CDR1 SNHLY, CDR2 FYNNEI. Trimming pared 7 bases from V and 4 bases from J, leaving 17 bases between. The full variable domain, its missing parts supplied by reference TRBV2 and TRBJ1-3, is EPEVTQTPSHQVTQMGQEVILRCVPISNHLYFYWYRQILGQKVEFLVSFYNNEISEKSEIFDDQFSVERPDGSNFTLKIRSTKLEDSAMYFCASTRTSSGGNTIYFGEGSWLTVV.

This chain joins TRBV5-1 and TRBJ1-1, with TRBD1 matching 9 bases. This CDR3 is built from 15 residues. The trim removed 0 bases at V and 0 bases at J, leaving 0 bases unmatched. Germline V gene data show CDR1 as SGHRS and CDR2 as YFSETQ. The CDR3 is CASSLGQGVNTEAFF. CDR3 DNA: TGCGCCAGCAGCTTGGGACAGGGGGTGAACACTGAAGCTTTCTTT.

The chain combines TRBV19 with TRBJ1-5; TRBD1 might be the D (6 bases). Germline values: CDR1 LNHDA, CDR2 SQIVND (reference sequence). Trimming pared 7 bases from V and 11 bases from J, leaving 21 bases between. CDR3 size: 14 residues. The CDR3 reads CASNSDKGEPAQHF. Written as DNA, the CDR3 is TGTGCCAGTAACTCGGACAAGGGGGAACCCGCCCAGCATTTT. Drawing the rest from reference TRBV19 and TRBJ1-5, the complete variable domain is DGGITQSPKYLFRKEGQNVTLSCEQNLNHDAMYWYRQDPGQGLRLIYYSQIVNDFQKGDIAEGYSVSREKKESFPLTVTSAQKNPTAFYLCASNSDKGEPAQHFGDGTRLSIL.

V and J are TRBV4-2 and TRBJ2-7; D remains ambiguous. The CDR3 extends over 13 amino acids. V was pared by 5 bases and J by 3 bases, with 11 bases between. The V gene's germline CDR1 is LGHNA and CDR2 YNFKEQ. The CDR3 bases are TGTGCCAGCAGCTTGGGCAGAGACTACGAGCAGTACTTC. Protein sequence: CASSLGRDYEQYF.

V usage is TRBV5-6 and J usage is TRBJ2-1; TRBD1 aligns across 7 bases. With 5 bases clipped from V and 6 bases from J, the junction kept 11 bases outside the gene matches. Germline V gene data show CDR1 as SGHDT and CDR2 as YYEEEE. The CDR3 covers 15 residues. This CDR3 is CASRSTQGKINEQFF. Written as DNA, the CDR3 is TGTGCCAGCAGGTCTACACAGGGGAAAATCAATGAGCAGTTCTTC.

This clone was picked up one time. CDR3 DNA sequence: TGCGCCAGCAGCTGGGGACAGGAGACCTACGAGCAGTACTTC. Its protein product is CASSWGQETYEQYF. This chain connects TRBV5-1 to TRBJ2-5; TRBD1 matches at 8 bases. The DNA matches TRBJ2-7 better at its end, which makes the J call doubtful. This CDR3 comprises 14 residues. The V gene's germline CDR1 is SGHRS and CDR2 YFSETQ.

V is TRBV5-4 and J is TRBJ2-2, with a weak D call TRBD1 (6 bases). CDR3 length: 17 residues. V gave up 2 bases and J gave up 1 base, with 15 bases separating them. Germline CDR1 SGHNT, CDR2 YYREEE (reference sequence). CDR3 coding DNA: TGTGCCAGCAGCTTATCTCCGGACAGCCTGAACACCGGGGAGCTGTTTTTT. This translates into CASSLSPDSLNTGELFF. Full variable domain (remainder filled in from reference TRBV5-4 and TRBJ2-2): ETGVTQSPTHLIKTRGQQVTLRCSSQSGHNTVSWYQQALGQGPQFIFQYYREEENGRGNFPPRFSGLQFPNYSSELNVNALELDDSALYLCASSLSPDSLNTGELFFGEGSRLTVL.

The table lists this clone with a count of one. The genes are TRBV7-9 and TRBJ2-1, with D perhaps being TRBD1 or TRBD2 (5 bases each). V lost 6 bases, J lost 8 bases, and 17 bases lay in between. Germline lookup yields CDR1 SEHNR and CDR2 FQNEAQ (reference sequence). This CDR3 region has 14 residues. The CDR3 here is CASSFGTVADEQFF. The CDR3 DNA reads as TGTGCCAGCAGTTTTGGGACCGTGGCGGATGAGCAGTTCTTC.